Here is one T cell receptor (beta chain) with its context. The antigen is undetermined. This CDR3 has 12 amino acids. Trimming removed 8 bases at V and 6 bases at J, with 17 bases between. Germline values: CDR1 GTSNPN, CDR2 SVGIG (reference sequence). The data were produced by immunoSEQ multiplex PCR, yet TCRdb's version contains in-frame clones alone and is incomplete. This table holds around 99,000 clones, about nine tenths found once. The data are from a study of T cell responses to AZD1222 COVID-19 vaccine. General study findings and limits: The study reported that nearly half of spike-specific TCRs target unmutated variant regions.

The sample in question was peripheral blood, obtained on day 0 of AZD1222 vaccination. This TCR was sampled from an adult in good health. The chain has TRBV30 and TRBJ2-7; D may be TRBD1 or TRBD2 (5 bases each). The CDR3 region is CAGAGVVSEQYF. For the CDR3, the DNA is TGTGCCGGGGCCGGGGTTGTGAGCGAGCAGTACTTC.